A selection of T cell receptor beta chains follows, all from one sample in a study of beta chain features in type 1 diabetes. Profiled with immunoSEQ multiplex PCR; TCRdb holds only in-frame clones, not every one. The sample has 250,000 to 300,000 clones, around an eighth seen once. The sample was naive CD4+ T cells from blood. These receptors were taken from a young man with type 1 diabetes. The CDR3 runs from the conserved cysteine through the conserved F or W. The D gene is left open where the match is weak. Clone size, where shown, is once, few, many, or a class for clones that have expanded.

TRBV7-2	NA	TRBJ2-1	few	TGTGCCAGCAGCTTAAACAGATACAATGAGCAGTTCTTC	CASSLNRYNEQFF
TRBV14	TRBD1	TRBJ2-7	few	TGTGCCAGCAGCCAATCTCCCGGACAGGGGACCTACGAGCAGTACTTC	CASSQSPGQGTYEQYF
TRBV7-2	NA	TRBJ2-3	NA	TGTGCCAGCAGCCCCCGTCCCACAGATACGCAGTATTTT	CASSPRPTDTQYF
TRBV18	TRBD2	TRBJ2-5	NA	TGTGCCAGCTCACCACGGTCCCTAGCGGGAAGAGAGACCCAGTACTTC	CASSPRSLAGRETQYF
TRBV7-8	NA	TRBJ1-5	few	TGTGCCAGCAGCCCCGGGGATAGCAATCAGCCCCAGCATTTT	CASSPGDSNQPQHF
TRBV29-1	TRBD2	TRBJ2-7	NA	TGCAGCGTTGGTCAGCGGGAAAGCGAGCAGTACTTC	CSVGQRESEQYF
TRBV28	NA	TRBJ2-2	NA	TGTGCCAGCAGTCCCGGGACACGTTGGGGCACCGGGGAGCTGTTTTTT	CASSPGTRWGTGELFF
TRBV4-2	TRBD2	TRBJ2-5	few	TGTGCCAGCAGCCAAGGGGTAGCGGGAGTTCGAGAGACCCAGTACTTC	CASSQGVAGVRETQYF
TRBV2	TRBD2	TRBJ2-2	few	TGTGCCAGCAGTTATGGCGGGAGGGTATATACCGGGGAGCTGTTTTTT	CASSYGGRVYTGELFF
TRBV30	TRBD2	TRBJ2-1	few	TGTGCCTGGAAGAACCTAGCGGGAGGGAACAATGAGCAGTTCTTC	CAWKNLAGGNNEQFF
TRBV2	TRBD1	TRBJ1-5	NA	TGTGCCAGCAGTGGTACAGGGGATCAGCCCCAGCATTTT	CASSGTGDQPQHF
TRBV7-3	NA	TRBJ2-4	NA	TGTGCCAGCAGCTTACGTCCCGGTAGCGAAAACATTCAGTACTTC	CASSLRPGSENIQYF
TRBV7-3	TRBD2	TRBJ2-4	NA	TGTGCCAGCAGCACGGGACTAGCGGGAGCCAAAAACATTCAGTACTTC	CASSTGLAGAKNIQYF
TRBV29-1	NA	TRBJ1-1	few	TGCAGCGCCAGTCCCCCCGGGTCGGGCACTGAAGCTTTCTTT	CSASPPGSGTEAFF
TRBV18	TRBD1	TRBJ2-5	NA	TGTGCCAGCTCACCAAGGGGACAGAGTTACCAAGAGACCCAGTACTTC	CASSPRGQSYQETQYF
TRBV9	NA	TRBJ2-2	NA	TGTGCCAGCAGCGCGGGGACATACACCGGGGAGCTGTTTTTT	CASSAGTYTGELFF
TRBV6-5	TRBD1	TRBJ2-3	NA	TGTGCCAGCAGTGGACAGGCTTCAAATGAGGATACGCAGTATTTT	CASSGQASNEDTQYF
TRBV28	NA	TRBJ2-7	few	TGTGCCAGCACCCTGGCGGGAAACGAGCAGTACTTC	CASTLAGNEQYF
TRBV27	TRBD1	TRBJ1-5	NA	TGTGCCAGCAGTTCTTTAGGGACAGGGTCCCCAATCGGCCAGCCCCAGCATTTT	CASSSLGTGSPIGQPQHF
TRBV28	TRBD1	TRBJ1-5	few	TGTGCCAGCGGTACAGGGGATCAGCCCCAGCATTTT	CASGTGDQPQHF
TRBV7-2	NA	TRBJ2-2	few	TGTGCCAGCAGCCCTTACAGGGTTGGCACCGGGGAGCTGTTTTTT	CASSPYRVGTGELFF
TRBV7-9	NA	TRBJ1-1	few	TGTGCCAGCAGCCTTTTCTCAGTAAACACTGAAGCTTTCTTT	CASSLFSVNTEAFF
TRBV5-1	NA	TRBJ2-6	NA	TGCGCCAGCAGCCCTCGGACGGGAAACTCTGGGGCCAACGTCCTGACTTTC	CASSPRTGNSGANVLTF
TRBV18	NA	TRBJ1-5	NA	TGTGCCAGCGGCACAGGGAATCAGCCCCAGCATTTT	CASGTGNQPQHF